This T cell receptor (beta chain) was captured in a study of blood T cell repertoires in COVID-19. Study-level information: COVID-19 samples from acute and convalescent phases originated in the United States, Italy and Spain. The cDNA or gDNA used as material had been derived from T cells, B-cell-depleted T cells, or PBMCs.

Looked up from germline, CDR1 is MGHRA and CDR2 is YSYEKL. V was shortened by 1 base and J by 2 bases, with 5 bases between the two germline ends. This CDR3 is built from 13 residues. Measured with immunoSEQ multiplex PCR; TCRdb has only the in-frame clones, and not every one. The table has about 180,000 clones, about 84% seen once; the top ten hold roughly 7.1%. The sample was peripheral blood. The J gene is TRBJ2-5, the V gene TRBV4-1; D not resolved. The clonotype was recovered from a human donor in a cohort sampled during active COVID-19. CDR3 sequence reads: CASSQAQQETQYF. The CDR3 DNA reads TGCGCCAGCAGCCAAGCACAGCAAGAGACCCAGTACTTC.